Listed here are 15 T cell receptor beta chains from one sample, sequenced in a study of prognosis after radiotherapy for stage I lung cancer. The genomic DNA TCR beta CDR3 region underwent two rounds of multiplex PCR. Round one of PCR was performed, and it used primers specific to each TRBV and TRBJ gene. TCRdb passed the multiplex PCR reads through MiXCR, listing each CDR3 protein once. The repertoire has under 20,000 distinct CDR3 sequences, around three fifths of them found once; the top ten carry around 30%. The starting material was PBMCs, obtained before or after stereotactic body radiation therapy (not recorded which). Receptors were obtained from a donor over 45 with non-small cell lung cancer.

The V gene is TRBV5-1, the J gene TRBJ2-5; either TRBD1 or TRBD2 may fit D (5 bases each). Germline CDR1 is SGHRS and CDR2 is YFSETQ. V lost 4 bases to trimming and J lost 8 bases, with 15 bases between them. The CDR3 spans 13 residues. The CDR3 region has the DNA TGCGCCAGCAGCCCGTCGGTGGGGGATACCCAGTACTTC. Translation gives CASSPSVGDTQYF.

This chain uses TRBV28 with TRBJ1-6, with no clear D. The V gene lost 6 bases and the J gene lost 9 bases, with 12 bases spanning the gap. The CDR3 runs to 13 residues. Germline V lookup: CDR1 MDHEN, CDR2 SYDVKM. DNA for the CDR3: TGTGCCAGCAGCGGGCCCTTTAGTTCACCCCTCCACTTT. This codes for CASSGPFSSPLHF.

V gene TRBV12-3 or TRBV12-4 combines with J gene TRBJ2-2, with TRBD2 as a possible D gene (7 bases). The CDR3 runs to 15 residues. The ends were cut back, 4 bases at V and 7 bases at J, with 16 bases in the middle. The CDR3 sequence is CASSWGGRRNGELFF. CDR3 nucleotides: TGTGCCAGCAGTTGGGGGGGGCGCAGGAACGGGGAGCTGTTTTTT.

On this clonotype itself: A read error likely explains this, since a far larger clone differs by one base. The chain couples TRBV29-1 to TRBJ2-7, with D perhaps matching TRBD1 (5 bases). The J call may be mistaken, given a closer DNA end match to TRBJ2-5. The CDR3 totals 15 residues. Germline V gives CDR1 SQVTM, CDR2 ANQGSEA. This chain's CDR3 is CSVEYDSGRSETQYF. The DNA of the CDR3 is TGCAGCGTTGAATACGACAGTGGGCGTTCAGAGACCCAGTACTTC.

The chain carries TRBV7-2 and TRBJ2-1; 13 bases fit TRBD2. CDR1 SGHTA and CDR2 FQGNSA come from the germline V gene. V was pared by 4 bases and J by 13 bases, with 10 bases of the junction left unmatched. The CDR3 has 15 residues. This CDR3 is CASSSGLAGYWDQFF. CDR3 bases: TGTGCCAGCAGCTCGGGACTAGCGGGATACTGGGATCAGTTCTTC.

The chain is built from TRBV19 and TRBJ2-1; D call uncertain. The germline V gene has CDR1 LNHDA and CDR2 SQIVND (reference sequence). V lost 4 bases, J lost 7 bases, and 5 bases lay in between. This CDR3 has 11 residues. CDR3 sequence (DNA): TGTGCCAGTAGTAGAATAAATGAGCAGTTCTTC. Protein product: CASSRINEQFF.

This chain joins TRBV29-1 and TRBJ2-1; D unresolved. The CDR3 sequence is 11 residues long. Germline V gene data show CDR1 as SQVTM and CDR2 as ANQGSEA. The ends were cut back, 8 bases at V and 9 bases at J, with 14 bases in the middle. The CDR3 bases are TGCAGCTCGAGGACGGTGTCTGAGCAGTTCTTC. Encoded protein: CSSRTVSEQFF.

In the case of this clonotype: With a far larger clone one base away, a read error is the likely cause. V gene TRBV20-1 combines with J gene TRBJ2-7; no clear D. CDR3 length equals 15 residues. V was shortened by 6 bases and J by 7 bases, with 25 bases between the two germline ends. Germline CDR1 reads DFQATT; CDR2 reads SNEGSKA (reference sequence). CDR3 sequence reads: CSANHGSKSYNEQYF. The CDR3 DNA follows: TGCAGTGCGAATCACGGCAGCAAGTCCTACAATGAGCAGTACTTC.

The chain joins TRBV27 to TRBJ2-3, with 8 bases identical to TRBD2. The CDR3 loop spans 19 amino acids. V lost 0 bases to trimming and J lost 2 bases; unmatched junction nucleotides: 13. Germline V gives CDR1 MNHEY, CDR2 SMNVEV (reference sequence). DNA for the CDR3: TGTGCCAGCAGTTTATCCTCCGGGACTAGGATAACTATCACAGATACGCAGTATTTT. This sequence encodes CASSLSSGTRITITDTQYF.

Remarks on this clonotype: The junction does not match germline at one end; this may be a read error. The chain links TRBV5-5 to TRBJ2-3, with TRBD2 matching over 9 bases. Germline V gives CDR1 SGHKS, CDR2 YYEKEE (reference sequence). This CDR3 contains 18 residues. Here the CDR3 DNA reads TGTGCCATCAGCCCCAGTATCCTAGCGGGACCTAGCACAGATACGCATTATTTT. Translating gives CAISPSILAGPSTDTHYF.

This clonotype was counted at least ten times. The DNA of the CDR3 is TGCAGTGCTAGAGACCGACGGAGGCACTACGAGCAGTACTTC. Translation: CSARDRRRHYEQYF. J is TRBJ2-7 and V is TRBV20-1, with a tentative D call TRBD2 (5 bases). The germline gives CDR1 DFQATT, CDR2 SNEGSKA (reference sequence). This CDR3 is built from 14 residues. The V end was cut by 0 bases, the J end by 3 bases, with 12 bases between.

This rearrangement joins TRBV7-2 to TRBJ1-4; the match to TRBD1 covers 7 bases. J lost 6 bases, V lost 5 bases, and 6 bases had no gene match. CDR3 length: 14 amino acids. CDR1 SGHTA and CDR2 FQGNSA come from the germline V gene. DNA of the CDR3: TGTGCCAGCAGCCCAGGGGGACGGGATGAAAAACTGTTTTTT. It specifies CASSPGGRDEKLFF.

The chain carries TRBV19 and TRBJ2-1, with TRBD2 as a possible D gene (5 bases). Germline-derived CDR1 and CDR2 are LNHDA and SQIVND (reference sequence). The CDR3 is 14 amino acids. V was trimmed by 6 bases and J by 6 bases, leaving 15 bases between them. CDR3 sequence reads: CASSLSVSVNEQFF. CDR3 nucleotide sequence: TGTGCCAGTAGCCTTAGCGTGAGCGTCAATGAGCAGTTCTTC.

This clonotype has a single count. This chain uses TRBV6-2 or TRBV6-3 with TRBJ1-6; D is uncertain. V dropped 5 bases and J dropped 10 bases, with 15 bases sitting between them. The germline V gene has CDR1 MNHEY and CDR2 SVGEGT. This CDR3 region has 14 residues. The chain's CDR3 is CASSDIGRGSPLHF. DNA of the CDR3: TGTGCCAGCAGTGATATTGGGAGAGGGTCACCCCTCCACTTT.

The table lists this clonotype with many counts. The genes are TRBV6-1 and TRBJ1-1; 7 bases agree with TRBD1. The CDR3 loop spans 15 amino acids. Trimming removed 8 bases from V and 1 base from J; junction bases left unmatched: 10. Germline V gene sequence: CDR1 MNHNS, CDR2 SASEGT. The CDR3 bases are TGTGCCAGCTCAGCGACAGGGACCCAGAACACTGAAGCTTTCTTT. It encodes CASSATGTQNTEAFF.